This entry describes one T cell receptor beta chain. What it recognizes is unknown. Trimming pared 1 base from V and 8 bases from J, leaving 18 bases between. CDR1 is SGHDT, CDR2 YYEEEE, per germline. CDR3 length equals 16 residues. Sequencing was performed with immunoSEQ multiplex PCR; in TCRdb, only in-frame clones are kept and a portion is missing. This table holds about 28,000 clones, around 70% found once. The data were obtained in a study of PD-1 blockade in classical Hodgkin lymphoma. General study points: By C4D1, diversity of CD4+ TCRs had risen significantly, whereas that of CD8+ TCRs had not. Patients who began taking nivolumab under 1 year after ASCT were left out. Baseline diversity resembling that of newly diagnosed patients was seen in complete responders. The authors have not defined what causes the repertoire differences, possibly disease activity or prior therapy.

Every patient was affected by relapse after autologous stem cell transplantation, while exposure to brentuximab vedotin was not uniform. The rearrangement joins TRBV5-6 to TRBJ2-2, with a tentative D call TRBD1 (6 bases). The sample here was peripheral blood mononuclear cells (PBMCs), taken before the second cycle of nivolumab. The receptor's source is a human donor with classical Hodgkin lymphoma. The CDR3 reads CASSLKDRPLVGELFF. In DNA, the CDR3 is TGTGCCAGCAGCTTGAAAGACAGGCCCCTCGTTGGGGAGCTGTTTTTT.